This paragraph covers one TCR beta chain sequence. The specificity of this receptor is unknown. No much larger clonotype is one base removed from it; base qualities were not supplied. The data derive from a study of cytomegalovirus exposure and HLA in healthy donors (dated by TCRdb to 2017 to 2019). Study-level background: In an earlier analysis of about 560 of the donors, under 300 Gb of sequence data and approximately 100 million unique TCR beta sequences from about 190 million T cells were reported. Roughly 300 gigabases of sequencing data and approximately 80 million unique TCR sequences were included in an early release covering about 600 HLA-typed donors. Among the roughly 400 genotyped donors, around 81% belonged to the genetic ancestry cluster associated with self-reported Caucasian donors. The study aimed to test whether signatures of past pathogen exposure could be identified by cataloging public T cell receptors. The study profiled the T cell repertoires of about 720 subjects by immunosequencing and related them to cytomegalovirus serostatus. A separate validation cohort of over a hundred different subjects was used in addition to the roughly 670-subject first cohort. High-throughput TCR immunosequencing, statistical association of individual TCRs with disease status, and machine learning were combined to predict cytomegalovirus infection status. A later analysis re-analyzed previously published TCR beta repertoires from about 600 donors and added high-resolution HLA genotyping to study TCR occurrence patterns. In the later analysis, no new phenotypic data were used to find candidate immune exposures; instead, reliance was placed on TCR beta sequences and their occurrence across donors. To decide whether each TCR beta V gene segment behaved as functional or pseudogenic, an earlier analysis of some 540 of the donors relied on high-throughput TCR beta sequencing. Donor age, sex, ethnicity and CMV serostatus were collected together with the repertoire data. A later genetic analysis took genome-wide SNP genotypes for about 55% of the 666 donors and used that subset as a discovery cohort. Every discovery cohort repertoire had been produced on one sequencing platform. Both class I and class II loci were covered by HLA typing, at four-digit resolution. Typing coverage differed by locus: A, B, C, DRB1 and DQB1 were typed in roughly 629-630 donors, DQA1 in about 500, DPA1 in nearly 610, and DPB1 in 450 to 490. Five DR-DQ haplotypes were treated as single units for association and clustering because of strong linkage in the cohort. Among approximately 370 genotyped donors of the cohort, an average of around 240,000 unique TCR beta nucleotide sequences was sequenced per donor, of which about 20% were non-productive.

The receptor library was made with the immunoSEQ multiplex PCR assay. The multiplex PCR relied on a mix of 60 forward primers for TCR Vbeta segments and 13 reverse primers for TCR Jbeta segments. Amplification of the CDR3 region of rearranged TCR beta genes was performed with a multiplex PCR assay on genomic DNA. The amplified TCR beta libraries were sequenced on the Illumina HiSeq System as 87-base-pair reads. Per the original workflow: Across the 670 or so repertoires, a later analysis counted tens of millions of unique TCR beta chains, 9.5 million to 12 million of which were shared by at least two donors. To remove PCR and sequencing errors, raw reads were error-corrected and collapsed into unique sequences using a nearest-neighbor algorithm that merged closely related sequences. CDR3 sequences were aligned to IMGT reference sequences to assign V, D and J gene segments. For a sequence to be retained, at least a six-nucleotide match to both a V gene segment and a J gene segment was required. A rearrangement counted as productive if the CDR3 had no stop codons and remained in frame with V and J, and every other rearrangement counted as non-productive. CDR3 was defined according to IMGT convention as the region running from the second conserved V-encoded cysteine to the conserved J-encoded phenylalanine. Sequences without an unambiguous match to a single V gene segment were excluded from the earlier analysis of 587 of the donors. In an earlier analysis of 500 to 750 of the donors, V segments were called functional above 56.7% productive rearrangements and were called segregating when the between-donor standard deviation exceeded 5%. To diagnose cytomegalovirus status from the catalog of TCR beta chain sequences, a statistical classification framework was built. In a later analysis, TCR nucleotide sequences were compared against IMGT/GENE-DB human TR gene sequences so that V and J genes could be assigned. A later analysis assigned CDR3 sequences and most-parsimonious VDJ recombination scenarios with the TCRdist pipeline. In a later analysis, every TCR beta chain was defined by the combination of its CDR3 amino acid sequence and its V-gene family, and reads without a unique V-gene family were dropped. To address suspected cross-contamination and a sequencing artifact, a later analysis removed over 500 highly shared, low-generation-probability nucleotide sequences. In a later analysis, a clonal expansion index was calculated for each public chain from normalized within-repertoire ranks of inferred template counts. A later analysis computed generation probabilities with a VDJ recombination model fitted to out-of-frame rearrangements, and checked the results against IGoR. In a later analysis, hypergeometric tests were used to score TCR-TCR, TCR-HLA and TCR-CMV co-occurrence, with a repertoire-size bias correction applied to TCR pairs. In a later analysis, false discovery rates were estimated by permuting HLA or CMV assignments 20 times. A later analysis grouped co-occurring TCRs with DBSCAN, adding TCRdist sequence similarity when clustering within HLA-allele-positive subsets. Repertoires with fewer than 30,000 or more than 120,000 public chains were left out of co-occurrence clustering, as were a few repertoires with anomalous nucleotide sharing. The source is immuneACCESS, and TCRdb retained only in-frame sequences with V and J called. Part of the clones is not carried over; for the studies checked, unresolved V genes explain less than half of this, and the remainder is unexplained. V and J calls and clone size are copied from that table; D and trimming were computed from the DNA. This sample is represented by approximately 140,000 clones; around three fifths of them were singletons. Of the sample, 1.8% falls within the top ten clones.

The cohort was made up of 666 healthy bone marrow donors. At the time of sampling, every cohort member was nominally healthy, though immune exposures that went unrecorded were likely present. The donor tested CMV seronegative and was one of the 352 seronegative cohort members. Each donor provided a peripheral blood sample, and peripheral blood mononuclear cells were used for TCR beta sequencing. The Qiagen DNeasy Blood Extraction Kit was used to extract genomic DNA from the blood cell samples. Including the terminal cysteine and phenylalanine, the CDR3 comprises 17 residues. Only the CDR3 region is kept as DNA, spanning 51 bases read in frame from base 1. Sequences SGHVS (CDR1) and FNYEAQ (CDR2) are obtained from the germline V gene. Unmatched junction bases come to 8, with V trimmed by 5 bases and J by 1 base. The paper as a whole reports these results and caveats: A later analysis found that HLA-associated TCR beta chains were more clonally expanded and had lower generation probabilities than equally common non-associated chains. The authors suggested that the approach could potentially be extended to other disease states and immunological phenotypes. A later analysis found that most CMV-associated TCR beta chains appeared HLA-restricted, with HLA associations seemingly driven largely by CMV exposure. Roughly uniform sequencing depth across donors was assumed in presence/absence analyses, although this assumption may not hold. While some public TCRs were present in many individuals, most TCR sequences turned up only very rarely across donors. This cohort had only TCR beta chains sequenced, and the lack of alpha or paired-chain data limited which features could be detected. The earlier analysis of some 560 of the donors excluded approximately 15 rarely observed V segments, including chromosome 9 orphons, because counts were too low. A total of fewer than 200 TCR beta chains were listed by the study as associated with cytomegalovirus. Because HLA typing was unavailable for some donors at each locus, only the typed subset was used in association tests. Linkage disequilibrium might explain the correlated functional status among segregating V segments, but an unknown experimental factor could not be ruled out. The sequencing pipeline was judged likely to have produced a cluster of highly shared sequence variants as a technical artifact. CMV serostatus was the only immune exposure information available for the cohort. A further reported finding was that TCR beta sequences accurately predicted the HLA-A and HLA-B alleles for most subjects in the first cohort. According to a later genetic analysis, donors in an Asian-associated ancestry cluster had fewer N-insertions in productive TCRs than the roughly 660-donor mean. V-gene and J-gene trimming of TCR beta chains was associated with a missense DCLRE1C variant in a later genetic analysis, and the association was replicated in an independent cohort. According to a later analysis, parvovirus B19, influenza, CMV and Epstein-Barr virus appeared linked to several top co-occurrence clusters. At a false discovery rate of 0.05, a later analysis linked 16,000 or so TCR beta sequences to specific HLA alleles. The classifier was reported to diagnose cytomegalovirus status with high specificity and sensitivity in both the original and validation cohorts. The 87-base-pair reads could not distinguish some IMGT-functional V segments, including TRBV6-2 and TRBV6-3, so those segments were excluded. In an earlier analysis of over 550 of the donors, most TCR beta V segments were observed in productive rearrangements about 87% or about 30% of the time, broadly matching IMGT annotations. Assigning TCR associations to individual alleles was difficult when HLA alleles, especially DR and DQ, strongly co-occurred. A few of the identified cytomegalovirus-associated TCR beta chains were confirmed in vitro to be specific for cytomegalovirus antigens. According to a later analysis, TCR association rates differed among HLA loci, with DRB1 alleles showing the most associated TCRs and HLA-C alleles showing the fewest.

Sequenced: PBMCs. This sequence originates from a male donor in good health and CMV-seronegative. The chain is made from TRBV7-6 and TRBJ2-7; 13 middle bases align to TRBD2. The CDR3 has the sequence CASSPRTSGGSSYEQYF. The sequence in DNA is TGTGCCAGCAGCCCCCGGACTAGCGGGGGCTCGTCCTACGAGCAGTACTTC.